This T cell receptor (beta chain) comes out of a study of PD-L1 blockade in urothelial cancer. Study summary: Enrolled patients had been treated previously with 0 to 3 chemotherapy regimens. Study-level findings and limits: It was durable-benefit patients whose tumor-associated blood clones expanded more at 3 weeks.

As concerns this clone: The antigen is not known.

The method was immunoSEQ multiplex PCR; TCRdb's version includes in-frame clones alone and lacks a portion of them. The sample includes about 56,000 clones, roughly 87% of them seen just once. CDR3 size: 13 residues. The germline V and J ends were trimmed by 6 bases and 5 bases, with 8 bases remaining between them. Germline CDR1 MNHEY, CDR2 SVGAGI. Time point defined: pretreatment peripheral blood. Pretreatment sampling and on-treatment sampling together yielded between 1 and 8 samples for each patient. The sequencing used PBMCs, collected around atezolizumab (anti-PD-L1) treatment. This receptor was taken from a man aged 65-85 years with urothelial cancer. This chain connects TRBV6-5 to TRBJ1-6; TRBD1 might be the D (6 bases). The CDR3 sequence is CASRWTDNSPLHF. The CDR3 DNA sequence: TGTGCCAGCAGATGGACAGATAATTCACCCCTCCACTTT.